These 20 T cell receptor beta chains came from one sample sequenced in a study of human T cells and chemical hapten exposure (TCRdb year 2021). The library was obtained by RACE. Reads for this sample came from a NextSeq 500. The public reads were reprocessed in TCRdb via fastp at Q25 and MiXCR, keeping in-frame beta chains. Identical CDR3 protein sequences are pooled into one entry, listed with their most common genes and DNA. Here the sample has more than 70,000 distinct CDR3 sequences; 8.5% occur a single time. The top ten constitute just over 2.5% of the sample. Interpreted using the paper, the time point label stands for: pre-sensitization, week 0. Sample treatment or condition, as interpreted from the label and publication: therapeutic diphenylcyclopropenone sensitization with weekly scalp DPC. Sequences were derived from whole blood, sampled in connection with sensitization to the hapten diphenylcyclopropenone (DPC). These receptors came from a man aged 40-49 years with alopecia areata. Some clones in this sample may be carry-over from other donors' samples.

At least ten counts were recorded for this clonotype. CDR3 nucleotides: TGTGCCAGCAGCTTGAGGCTAGCGGGAGGTACAGATACGCAGTATTTT. It encodes CASSLRLAGGTDTQYF. The chain links TRBV5-4 to TRBJ2-3; 11 bases align to TRBD2. This CDR3 region has 16 residues. After removal of 1 base from V and 3 bases from J, the junction contained 4 bases not matched to a gene. The germline V gene has CDR1 SGHNT and CDR2 YYREEE (reference sequence).

This clonotype was detected ten times or more. The CDR3 is CSAARGPDTEAFF. The DNA for the CDR3 is TGCAGTGCAGCCAGGGGGCCGGATACTGAAGCTTTCTTT. The chain combines TRBV20-1 with TRBJ1-1; 8 nucleotides line up with TRBD1. V lost 6 bases to trimming and J lost 5 bases; unmatched junction nucleotides: 8. In germline, CDR1 is DFQATT, CDR2 SNEGSKA (reference sequence). CDR3 length: 13 residues.

This clonotype was picked up many times. CDR3 nucleotides: TGTGCCAGCAGGCCCAACCGACAGGGGAACTATGGCTACACCTTC. This translates into CASRPNRQGNYGYTF. The chain uses TRBV7-2 and TRBJ1-2, with 8 bases lining up with TRBD1. Trimming cost V 6 bases and J 2 bases; bases outside gene matches: 8. This CDR3 contains 15 residues. CDR1 and CDR2 (germline): SGHTA, FQGNSA.

Many counts were recorded for this clonotype. This sequence joins TRBV5-6 and TRBJ2-3, with unresolved D. This CDR3 spans 15 amino acids. Germline V gene data show CDR1 as SGHDT and CDR2 as YYEEEE. The V end lost 4 bases, the J end lost 4 bases, and 16 bases lay between the germline ends. The DNA of the CDR3 is TGTGCCAGCAGCCCGGTGGTGGCTAGGGCAGATACGCAGTATTTT. Encoded protein: CASSPVVARADTQYF.

This clonotype was recorded many times. J is TRBJ2-5 and V is TRBV28, with 9 bases that match TRBD2. The CDR3 contains 16 residues. The junction had 10 bases not matched to a gene; V was cut back by 6 bases and J by 2 bases. Per the germline V gene, CDR1 is MDHEN and CDR2 is SYDVKM. The CDR3, as DNA: TGTGCCAGCAGAGGAGGAGGACTAGCGAAACAAGAGACCCAGTACTTC. As protein: CASRGGGLAKQETQYF.

This clonotype was detected ten times or more. In DNA, the CDR3 is TGTGCCAGCAGCCAAGAGCTCCGAGAGACCCAGTACTTC. Translating gives CASSQELRETQYF. The V call is TRBV14, the J call TRBJ2-5; D is undetermined. V gave up 0 bases and J gave up 4 bases, with 6 bases separating them. Germline CDR1 reads SGHDN; CDR2 reads FVKESK. The CDR3 is made up of 13 amino acids.

The chain couples TRBV5-4 to TRBJ2-1; D gene uncertain. The CDR3 is 14 amino acids. The V gene's germline CDR1 is SGHNT and CDR2 YYREEE (reference sequence). The germline V and J ends were trimmed by 2 bases and 0 bases, with 6 bases remaining between them. The chain's CDR3 is CASSLRSSYNEQFF. CDR3 sequence (DNA): TGTGCCAGCAGCTTACGGAGCTCCTACAATGAGCAGTTCTTC.

This clonotype was found a few times. The chain joins TRBV7-2 to TRBJ2-7, with D possibly TRBD2 on 6 matching bases. Per germline, CDR1 SGHTA and CDR2 FQGNSA. CDR3 size: 13 residues. Between the trimmed V and J ends, which lost 2 bases and 5 bases, there was a span of 10 bases. CDR3 in DNA: TGTGCCAGCAGCTTAAGAAAGCGGGACGAGCAGTACTTC. Translation: CASSLRKRDEQYF.

This clonotype was recorded a few times. V gene TRBV6-5 combines with J gene TRBJ2-3, with D possibly TRBD2 on 6 matching bases. The CDR3 length is 17 residues. In germline, CDR1 is MNHEY, CDR2 SVGAGI. The germline V and J ends were trimmed by 1 base and 2 bases, with 16 bases remaining between them. For the CDR3, the DNA is TGTGCCAGCAGTTACTTCGGTGTTAGCGGCCACACAGATACGCAGTATTTT. Its protein product is CASSYFGVSGHTDTQYF.

This clonotype was seen repeatedly, ten times or more. The chain is built from TRBV28 and TRBJ1-1, with TRBD1 matching over 7 bases. V lost 4 bases, J lost 4 bases, and 3 bases stayed unmatched. CDR1 is MDHEN, CDR2 SYDVKM, per germline. CDR3 length: 13 residues. The CDR3 spells CASSSGQVTEAFF. As DNA, the CDR3 is TGTGCCAGCAGTTCCGGACAGGTCACTGAAGCTTTCTTT.

The rearrangement joins TRBV7-2 to TRBJ2-1; 9 bases map to TRBD1. CDR3 length: 19 residues. In germline, CDR1 is SGHTA, CDR2 FQGNSA. Germline trimming cut 5 bases from V and 5 bases from J; bases unmatched to any gene: 19. Written as DNA, the CDR3 is TGTGCCAGCAGCCATAGACCAGAACTCCGGGACAGGGTAGACAATGAGCAGTTCTTC. It codes for CASSHRPELRDRVDNEQFF.

In its sample, this clonotype was seen a few times. The chain uses TRBV28 and TRBJ2-3; D call uncertain. The CDR3 runs to 14 residues. Trimming left V 5 bases short and J 0 bases short, with 9 bases between. CDR1 is MDHEN, CDR2 SYDVKM, per germline. The CDR3 spells CASSPTPSTDTQYF. The CDR3 DNA reads TGTGCCAGCAGTCCGACCCCCAGCACAGATACGCAGTATTTT.

Only a few counts were recorded for this clonotype. This chain connects TRBV6-5 to TRBJ2-1; 13 positions match TRBD2. The CDR3 loop spans 16 amino acids. Trimming cost V 0 bases and J 9 bases; bases outside gene matches: 5. CDR1 and CDR2 from the germline V gene are MNHEY and SVGAGI. DNA of the CDR3: TGTGCCAGCAGTTACTCCGGGACTAGCGGGACTGGTGAGCAGTTCTTC. It translates to CASSYSGTSGTGEQFF.

V gene TRBV29-1 combines with J gene TRBJ2-5, with D perhaps matching TRBD1 (6 bases). This CDR3 region has 12 residues. V gave up 4 bases and J gave up 3 bases, with 9 bases separating them. CDR1 SQVTM and CDR2 ANQGSEA come from the germline V gene. CDR3 amino acids: CSVGTDEETQYF. CDR3 coding DNA: TGCAGCGTTGGGACAGATGAAGAGACCCAGTACTTC.

The chain couples TRBV7-9 to TRBJ2-3; the match to TRBD2 covers 7 bases. V gave up 4 bases and J gave up 7 bases; unmatched junction bases: 17. This CDR3 spans 17 amino acids. The V gene's germline CDR1 is SEHNR and CDR2 FQNEAQ (reference sequence). Here the CDR3 reads CASSSLGLGGRAYTQYF. DNA of the CDR3: TGTGCCAGCAGCTCCTTAGGACTAGGCGGGAGAGCATATACGCAGTATTTT.

This clonotype turned up a few times. The chain carries TRBV5-1 and TRBJ2-3; maybe TRBD2 (5 bases). The CDR3 extends over 15 amino acids. Trimming left V 2 bases short and J 3 bases short, with 13 bases between. CDR1 is SGHRS, CDR2 YFSETQ, per germline. The CDR3 DNA reads TGCGCCAGCAGCTTTAAGCGGCAGCTGACAGATACGCAGTATTTT. It yields the protein CASSFKRQLTDTQYF.

CDR3 sequence reads: CASSQGGLAGEDEQFF. In DNA form, the CDR3 reads TGTGCCAGCAGCCAAGGGGGTCTAGCGGGAGAGGATGAGCAGTTCTTC. This chain joins TRBV3-1 and TRBJ2-1; 10 nucleotides match TRBD2. Looked up from germline, CDR1 is LGHDT and CDR2 is YNNKEL (reference sequence). This CDR3 spans 16 amino acids. J lost 8 bases, V lost 1 base, and 8 bases had no gene match.

This clonotype was found a few times. This chain uses TRBV12-3 or TRBV12-4 with TRBJ2-7; no reliable D call. This CDR3 spans 14 amino acids. V gave up 5 bases and J gave up 5 bases, with 16 bases separating them. The CDR3 here is CASSLTGTVHEQYF. The CDR3, as DNA: TGTGCCAGCAGTCTTACGGGTACGGTCCACGAGCAGTACTTC.

The sample holds many counts of this clonotype. V is TRBV2 and J is TRBJ2-7, with D possibly matching TRBD1 (6 bases). Germline CDR1 reads SNHLY; CDR2 reads FYNNEI. Trimming removed 5 bases at V and 0 bases at J, with 14 bases between. This CDR3 spans 15 amino acids. The CDR3 loop is CASSPDRRSSYEQYV. The CDR3 DNA is TGTGCCAGCAGTCCTGACAGGCGAAGCTCCTACGAGCAGTACGTC.

This clonotype came up many times. The chain joins TRBV6-2 or TRBV6-3 to TRBJ2-3; 7 bases line up with TRBD2. The germline gives CDR1 MNHEY, CDR2 SVGEGT. The junction had 5 bases not matched to a gene; V was cut back by 1 base and J by 1 base. The CDR3 runs to 16 residues. CDR3 protein: CASSYYGRRGTDTQYF. The CDR3, as DNA: TGTGCCAGCAGTTACTACGGGAGGAGGGGCACAGATACGCAGTATTTT.